The 8 T cell receptor beta chains presented below share a single source sample, sequenced in a study of beta chain features in type 1 diabetes. Findings of the study overall: Within each of all four CD4+ subsets, Type 1 diabetes patients had TCRB CDR3s that were moderately but significantly shorter.

Their antigen targets remain unknown. Expressed TCRB transcripts got sequenced, as all isolated RNA was reverse transcribed. Method: immunoSEQ multiplex PCR; TCRdb's copy keeps in-frame clones and lacks some. The table has a few hundred thousand clones, 13% to 15% seen once. Sample: naive CD4+ T cells from blood. All receptors derive from a man in his thirties or forties with type 1 diabetes.

This clone has a handful of counts. The rearrangement links TRBV5-1 to TRBJ2-1; no clear D. Germline V gives CDR1 SGHRS, CDR2 YFSETQ. Trimming removed 2 bases at V and 7 bases at J, with 10 bases between. There are 13 residues in the CDR3. The CDR3 is CASSFVPSNEQFF. For the CDR3, the DNA is TGCGCCAGCAGCTTCGTCCCTAGTAATGAGCAGTTCTTC.

The chain carries TRBV5-1 and TRBJ2-2; D is undetermined. The V and J ends lost 0 bases and 4 bases respectively, with 7 bases between them. Germline assignment: CDR1 SGHRS and CDR2 YFSETQ. This CDR3 region has 14 residues. The CDR3 nucleotides read TGCGCCAGCAGCTTGGGAAGCTCCACCGGGGAGCTGTTTTTT. Encoded protein: CASSLGSSTGELFF.

This chain links TRBV7-9 with TRBJ2-1, with TRBD2 identical over 9 bases. The CDR3 has 16 amino acids. V lost 3 bases to trimming and J lost 7 bases; unmatched junction nucleotides: 10. The germline V gene encodes CDR1 SEHNR and CDR2 FQNEAQ (reference sequence). The CDR3 region is CASSFTTSGTSNEQFF. The CDR3, as DNA: TGTGCCAGCAGCTTCACGACTAGCGGTACCAGTAATGAGCAGTTCTTC. The whole variable domain, filled in from reference TRBV7-9 and TRBJ2-1, reads DTGVSQNPRHKITKRGQNVTFRCDPISEHNRLYWYRQTLGQGPEFLTYFQNEAQLEKSRLLSDRFSAERPKGSFSTLEIQRTEQGDSAMYLCASSFTTSGTSNEQFFGPGTRLTVL.

The chain links TRBV27 to TRBJ1-1, with 7 positions matching TRBD1. The CDR3 is 15 residues long. Germline V lookup: CDR1 MNHEY, CDR2 SMNVEV (reference sequence). Trimming took 5 bases from V and 1 from J; bases not matched to a gene: 7. Here the CDR3 reads CASSRASGGNTEAFF. The CDR3 DNA follows: TGTGCCAGCAGTAGGGCCTCAGGGGGGAACACTGAAGCTTTCTTT.

The CDR3 DNA follows: TGTGCCAGCAGTTTATCGGGGACACCAGGTCGGAAGCTGTTTTTT. Its protein is CASSLSGTPGRKLFF. The genes are TRBV27 and TRBJ2-2; D might be TRBD1 (6 bases). With 0 bases removed from V and 12 bases from J, the gap between germline ends came to 17 bases. CDR1 and CDR2 from the germline V gene are MNHEY and SMNVEV (reference sequence). The CDR3 covers 15 residues.

The V and J genes are TRBV19 and TRBJ2-1, with D possibly TRBD1 on 5 matching bases. Trimming pared 2 bases from V and 6 bases from J, leaving 8 bases between. CDR1 and CDR2 from the germline V gene are LNHDA and SQIVND (reference sequence). This CDR3 has 13 amino acids. Here the CDR3 DNA reads TGTGCCAGTAGTATATGGGGCGGCAATGAGCAGTTCTTC. Translated, it gives CASSIWGGNEQFF.

The rearrangement joins TRBV18 to TRBJ1-5; D may be TRBD1 (6 bases). Germline lookup yields CDR1 KGHSH and CDR2 LQKENI. The CDR3 contains 13 residues. V lost 6 bases and J lost 5, with 11 bases in between. The CDR3 bases are TGTGCCAGCTCCTGGACAGTGGATCAGCCCCAGCATTTT. It encodes CASSWTVDQPQHF. Filled out from reference TRBV18 and TRBJ1-5, the complete variable domain reads NAGVMQNPRHLVRRRGQEARLRCSPMKGHSHVYWYRQLPEEGLKFMVYLQKENIIDESGMPKERFSAEFPKEGPSILRIQQVVRGDSAAYFCASSWTVDQPQHFGDGTRLSIL.

This clone showed up just a few times. V gene TRBV7-9 combines with J gene TRBJ2-1; no definite D call. CDR1 and CDR2 from the germline V gene are SEHNR and FQNEAQ (reference sequence). The CDR3 is made up of 15 amino acids. Trimming cost V 5 bases and J 1 base, with 12 bases left between them. The CDR3 loop is CASSLRGGSYNEQFF. The CDR3 coding sequence is TGTGCCAGCAGCCTTAGAGGCGGTTCCTACAATGAGCAGTTCTTC.